This TCR beta chain was sequenced for a study of blood T cell repertoires in COVID-19. Generated by immunoSEQ multiplex PCR, the TCRdb table keeps only in-frame clones and is missing some. The repertoire holds about 170,000 clones, with 89% as singletons. The sample comprised PBMCs or T cells enriched from blood (not recorded which). The source of this sequence is a woman between 18 and 29 years old who had recovered from COVID-19.

CDR3 sequence reads: CASSLTGTSGANTQYF. The CDR3 bases are TGCGCCAGCAGCTTAACGGGGACTAGCGGAGCCAATACGCAGTATTTT. The chain has TRBV5-1 and TRBJ2-3, with 11 positions matching TRBD2. From germline, CDR1 is SGHRS and CDR2 YFSETQ. The CDR3 runs to 16 residues. Trimming took 2 bases from V and 7 from J; bases not matched to a gene: 9. Based on the CDR3 plus reference TRBV5-1 and TRBJ2-3, the full variable domain is KAGVTQTPRYLIKTRGQQVTLSCSPISGHRSVSWYQQTPGQGLQFLFEYFSETQRNKGNFPGRFSGRQFSNSRSEMNVSTLELGDSALYLCASSLTGTSGANTQYFGPGTRLTVL.